The clone carrying this T cell receptor (beta chain) has ten or more counts. The target antigen is unknown. The entry originates in a study of CD8 T cells in ankylosing spondylitis. In TCRdb, the 5' RACE reads were re-called with MiXCR into one record per CDR3 protein. Of about 220,000 distinct CDR3 sequences listed, roughly 10% are singletons. Notes on the study in general: Apparently characteristic of ankylosing spondylitis blood was a TCR beta motif (about eight highly homologous variants). Certain motif variants had earlier been reported in reactive arthritis synovial fluid and blood. Significant enrichment of disease-linked clones was reported in matched ankylosing spondylitis synovial fluid.

CDR3 length equals 15 residues. Germline loops: CDR1 DFQATT, CDR2 SNEGSKA (reference sequence). Trimming took 6 bases from V and 1 from J, leaving 18 bases between them. The V call is TRBV20-1, the J call TRBJ1-1, with a possible D match to TRBD1 (6 bases). Material: blood, either unsorted or a sorted T cell fraction (not recorded which). This sequence originates from a male donor with ankylosing spondylitis or in good health (not recorded which). CDR3 residues: CSAPKGGNRNTEAFF. The DNA for the CDR3 is TGCAGTGCCCCTAAGGGGGGAAACCGGAACACTGAAGCTTTCTTT.